The 13 T cell receptor beta chains below all came from one sample that was sequenced in a study of T cells in Graves' hyperthyroidism and ophthalmopathy (dated by TCRdb to between 2017 and 2020). Library construction relied on multiplex PCR. Sequencing was performed on an Illumina HiSeq 2000. The TCR beta CDR3 regions were amplified from the RNA transcripts. The TCR CDR3 was subjected to a first round of RT-PCR using the HTBI primer set and the Qiagen OneStep RT-PCR kit. TCRdb trimmed the raw reads at Q25, called clones with MiXCR and kept productive beta chains. Each CDR3 protein gets just one entry, which takes the most common genes and DNA from the rows behind it. In this sample the table shows about 600,000 distinct CDR3 sequences, around 13% of which occur a single time. The top ten clonotypes cover around 12% of the sample. The material sequenced was blood. These receptors were collected from a woman between 45 and 65 years old with Graves' ophthalmopathy.

This clonotype was picked up a small number of times. V gene TRBV6-8 combines with J gene TRBJ2-1; 13 nucleotides align to TRBD2. The CDR3 length is 19 residues. The germline CDR1 and CDR2 sequences are MNHGY and SAAAGT. V lost 2 bases, J lost 4 bases, and 11 bases stayed unmatched. CDR3 nucleotides: TGTGCCAGCAGTTACAAAGGACTAGCGGGAGAAGTGGATTACAATGAGCAGTTCTTC. Translated: CASSYKGLAGEVDYNEQFF.

V and J are TRBV6-2 or TRBV6-3 and TRBJ2-3; TRBD1 might be the D (6 bases). V lost 6 bases and J lost 2, with 12 bases in between. Germline V gene sequence: CDR1 MNHEY, CDR2 SVGEGT. The CDR3 is 14 residues long. The CDR3 is CASRDSILTDTQYF. CDR3 coding DNA: TGTGCCAGCAGGGACAGTATCCTCACAGATACGCAGTATTTT.

This clonotype appeared many times. The chain combines TRBV5-1 with TRBJ1-1, with D unresolved. Germline-derived CDR1 and CDR2 are SGHRS and YFSETQ. The CDR3 totals 14 residues. The V and J ends lost 0 bases and 4 bases respectively, with 10 bases between them. The CDR3 spells CASSLGYSATEAFF. The CDR3 coding sequence is TGCGCCAGCAGCTTGGGGTATTCAGCCACTGAAGCTTTCTTT. The variable domain in full, completed from reference TRBV5-1 and TRBJ1-1, reads KAGVTQTPRYLIKTRGQQVTLSCSPISGHRSVSWYQQTPGQGLQFLFEYFSETQRNKGNFPGRFSGRQFSNSRSEMNVSTLELGDSALYLCASSLGYSATEAFFGQGTRLTVV.

This clonotype was seen many times. The chain combines TRBV7-9 with TRBJ1-5; 8 nucleotides match TRBD1. This CDR3 spans 14 amino acids. V was clipped by 4 bases and J by 6 bases; unmatched bases: 5. Per the germline V gene, CDR1 is SEHNR and CDR2 is FQNEAQ (reference sequence). CDR3 nucleotides: TGTGCCAGCAGCTCGGACAGGGTAGTTCAGCCCCAGCATTTT. It encodes CASSSDRVVQPQHF.

In DNA, the CDR3 is TGTGCCAGCAGCCAAGCCAGCGGGAGCTACAATGAGCAGTACTTC. Translation gives CASSQASGSYNEQYF. This chain uses TRBV14 with TRBJ2-1; 8 nucleotides align to TRBD2. Gene TRBJ2-7 matches the end of the DNA better, so the J call may be wrong. CDR1 and CDR2 (germline): SGHDN, FVKESK. This CDR3 has 15 amino acids.

This clonotype has more than one count but fewer than ten. This rearrangement joins TRBV24-1 to TRBJ1-3; possible D gene TRBD1, 6 bases. The CDR3 runs 18 residues. Germline CDR1 reads KGHDR; CDR2 reads SFDVKD. V dropped 3 bases and J dropped 0 bases, with 17 bases sitting between them. DNA for the CDR3: TGTGCCACCAGTGATCAATTGCCGGGACAATCCTCTGGAAACACCATATATTTT. Its translation: CATSDQLPGQSSGNTIYF.

At least ten counts were recorded for this clonotype. V is TRBV6-1 and J is TRBJ2-7; unclear D gene. Germline values: CDR1 MNHNS, CDR2 SASEGT. This CDR3 is built from 16 residues. V lost 5 bases and J lost 2, with 19 bases in between. In DNA, the CDR3 is TGTGCCAGCAGTTTCTCTTTGGCTAGTAGTGCCTACGAGCAGTACTTC. Translation gives CASSFSLASSAYEQYF.

This sequence joins TRBV6-2 or TRBV6-3 and TRBJ2-1; 10 bases map to TRBD2. With V trimmed by 7 bases and J by 10 bases, 10 bases remained unmatched. There are 14 residues in the CDR3. Per germline, CDR1 MNHEY and CDR2 SVGEGT. CDR3 in amino acids: CASNRLAGLGEQFF. Here the CDR3 DNA reads TGTGCCAGCAATAGACTAGCGGGCTTGGGGGAGCAGTTCTTC.

About this clonotype: A read error may explain this, as a much larger clone is one base away. The rearrangement uses TRBV24-1 and TRBJ2-3; 13 nucleotides agree with TRBD2. The CDR3 has 19 amino acids. In germline, CDR1 is KGHDR, CDR2 SFDVKD. The CDR3 protein is CATSGLSGGLAGLTDTQYF. The CDR3 DNA reads as TGTGCCACCAGTGGTTTGTCCGGGGGACTAGCGGGACTCACAGATACGCAGTATTTT.

The rearrangement links TRBV4-2 to TRBJ1-4; TRBD1 aligns across 7 bases. Trimming at V came to 2 bases and at J to 7 bases, leaving 13 bases not matched to a gene. The CDR3 consists of 17 residues. CDR1 and CDR2 from the germline V gene are LGHNA and YNFKEQ. CDR3 amino acids: CASSQRTAQGSGEKLFF. In DNA, the CDR3 is TGTGCCAGCAGCCAAAGGACTGCACAGGGGAGTGGTGAAAAACTGTTTTTT.

This clonotype was seen a handful of times. The chain employs TRBV4-3 and TRBJ2-1, with TRBD2 matching 11 bases. This CDR3 has 16 amino acids. V was pared by 0 bases and J by 9 bases, with 7 bases of the junction left unmatched. CDR1 is LGHNA and CDR2 is YSLEER in the germline V gene. The CDR3 sequence is CASSQETSGKGGEQFF. The CDR3 nucleotides read TGCGCCAGCAGCCAAGAGACTAGCGGGAAAGGCGGTGAGCAGTTCTTC.

Ten or more counts support this clonotype. The chain joins TRBV2 to TRBJ2-1, with 7 bases identical to TRBD2. CDR3 length: 14 amino acids. V was pared by 5 bases and J by 5 bases, with 6 bases of the junction left unmatched. The germline V gene encodes CDR1 SNHLY and CDR2 FYNNEI. The DNA of the CDR3 is TGTGCCAGCAGTAGACTAGCTAGCCACAATGAGCAGTTCTTC. It specifies CASSRLASHNEQFF.

In this sample, this clonotype turned up a few times. This chain joins TRBV5-1 and TRBJ1-3; no reliable D call. The ends were cut back, 0 bases at V and 2 bases at J, with 6 bases in the middle. The CDR3 is 14 amino acids. Germline assignment: CDR1 SGHRS and CDR2 YFSETQ. CDR3 sequence reads: CASSLASAGNTIYF. CDR3 coding DNA: TGCGCCAGCAGCTTGGCGTCAGCTGGAAACACCATATATTTT. Combining the CDR3 with reference TRBV5-1 and TRBJ1-3 gives the whole variable domain KAGVTQTPRYLIKTRGQQVTLSCSPISGHRSVSWYQQTPGQGLQFLFEYFSETQRNKGNFPGRFSGRQFSNSRSEMNVSTLELGDSALYLCASSLASAGNTIYFGEGSWLTVV.